This TCR beta chain was documented in a study of T cell repertoires in cytomegalovirus infection. Study-level points and caveats: CMV carriers with the relevant HLA were identified by cumulative public TCR beta family frequency.

Each CDR3 protein is one row after TCRdb ran MiXCR on the reads. The data show 450,000 to 550,000 distinct CDR3 sequences, with approximately 15% seen just once and roughly a quarter held by the top ten. In germline, CDR1 is MNHNS, CDR2 SASEGT. Trimming cost V 8 bases and J 10 bases, with 18 bases left between them. This CDR3 is built from 14 residues. This clonotype was seen at least ten times. Its antigen is currently unknown. The sequence was obtained from a human donor in good health (CMV status not recorded). Some clones in this sample may be carry-over from other donors' samples. Source material: CD8+ T cells from PBMCs. The chain couples TRBV6-1 to TRBJ1-6, with TRBD1 as a possible D gene (6 bases). The CDR3 DNA follows: TGTGCCAGCCATACGAGGGGGGAGAACTCACCCCTCCACTTT. This codes for CASHTRGENSPLHF.